This TCR beta chain was sequenced for a study of T cells in Graves' hyperthyroidism and ophthalmopathy. Fresh 10 ml peripheral blood yielded PBMCs. Researchers took RNA transcripts and amplified the TCR beta CDR3 regions from them. First-round RT-PCR of the TCR CDR3 relied on the HTBI primer set. TCRdb re-analysed the multiplex PCR reads in MiXCR, keeping a single row per CDR3 protein. There are 550,000 to 800,000 distinct CDR3 sequences in the sample; about 15% occur only once, and 8.4% lies in the top ten. This clonotype was detected many times. This CDR3 is 13 amino acids long. V lost 5 bases to trimming and J lost 8 bases; unmatched junction nucleotides: 7.

This chain links TRBV12-3 or TRBV12-4 with TRBJ1-2; 8 nucleotides align to TRBD1. Sequenced sample: blood. The source of this sequence is a man younger than 35 with Graves' hyperthyroidism. CDR3 in DNA: TGTGCCAGCAGTCCAGGGGGCGATAGGGGCTACACCTTC. This gives the protein CASSPGGDRGYTF.